This TCR beta chain was obtained from a study of spatial heterogeneity in lung cancer. As to time point: sample taken at primary tumor resection. The input material, whole RNA from tumor, nontumor lung or frozen PBMC, was sequenced unsorted. TCR cDNA molecules were tagged individually, and each one carried a unique molecular identifier. Each CDR3 protein gets one entry after TCRdb re-called the 5' RACE reads with MiXCR. The repertoire holds about 95,000 distinct CDR3 sequences, approximately 8.6% seen once, with 6.9% in the top ten. In this sample, this clonotype turned up a few times. This CDR3 region has 17 residues. Trimming stripped 0 bases from V and 2 bases from J, with 16 bases between.

The input for sequencing was PBMCs, taken at surgery. This clonotype originated in a male donor with early-stage non-small cell lung cancer. The rearrangement uses TRBV12-3 or TRBV12-4 and TRBJ1-1, with a tentative D call TRBD1 (6 bases). The CDR3 here is CASSLAGGQQFNTEAFF. The DNA of the CDR3 is TGTGCCAGCAGTTTAGCCGGGGGGCAACAGTTCAACACTGAAGCTTTCTTT.